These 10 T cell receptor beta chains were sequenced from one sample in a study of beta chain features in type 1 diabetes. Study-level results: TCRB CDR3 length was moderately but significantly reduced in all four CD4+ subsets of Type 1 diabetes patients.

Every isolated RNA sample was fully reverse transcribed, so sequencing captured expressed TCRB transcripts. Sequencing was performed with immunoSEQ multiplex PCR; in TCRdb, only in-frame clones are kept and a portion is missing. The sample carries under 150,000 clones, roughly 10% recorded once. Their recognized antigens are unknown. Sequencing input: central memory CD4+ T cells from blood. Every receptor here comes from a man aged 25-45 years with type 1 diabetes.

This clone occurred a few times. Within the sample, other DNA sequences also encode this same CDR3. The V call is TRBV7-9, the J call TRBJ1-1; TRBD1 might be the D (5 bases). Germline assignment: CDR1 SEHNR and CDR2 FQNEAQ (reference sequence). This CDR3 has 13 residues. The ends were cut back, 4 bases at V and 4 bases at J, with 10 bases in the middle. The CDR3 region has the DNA TGTGCCAGCAGCTCGCAGGGCGGCACTGAAGCTTTCTTT. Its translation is CASSSQGGTEAFF.

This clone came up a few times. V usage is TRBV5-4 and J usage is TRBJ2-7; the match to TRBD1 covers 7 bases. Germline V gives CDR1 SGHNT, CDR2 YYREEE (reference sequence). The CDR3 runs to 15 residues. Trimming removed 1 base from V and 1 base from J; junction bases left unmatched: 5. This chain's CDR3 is CASSLPGTASYEQYF. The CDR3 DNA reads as TGTGCCAGCAGCTTGCCCGGGACAGCTTCCTACGAGCAGTACTTC.

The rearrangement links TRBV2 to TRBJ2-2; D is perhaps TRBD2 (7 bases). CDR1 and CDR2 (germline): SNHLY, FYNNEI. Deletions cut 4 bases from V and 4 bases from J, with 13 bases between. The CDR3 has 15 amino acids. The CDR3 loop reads CASSVGGQGTGELFF. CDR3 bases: TGTGCCAGCAGTGTGGGGGGGCAGGGCACCGGGGAGCTGTTTTTT.

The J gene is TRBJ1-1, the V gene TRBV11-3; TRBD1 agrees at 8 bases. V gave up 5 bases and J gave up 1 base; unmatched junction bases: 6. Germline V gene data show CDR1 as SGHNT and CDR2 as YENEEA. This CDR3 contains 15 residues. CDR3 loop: CASSPGGTGNTEAFF. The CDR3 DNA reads TGTGCCAGCAGCCCAGGGGGGACAGGGAACACTGAAGCTTTCTTT. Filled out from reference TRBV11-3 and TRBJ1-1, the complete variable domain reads EAGVVQSPRYKIIEKKQPVAFWCNPISGHNTLYWYLQNLGQGPELLIRYENEEAVDDSQLPKDRFSAERLKGVDSTLKIQPAELGDSAVYLCASSPGGTGNTEAFFGQGTRLTVV.

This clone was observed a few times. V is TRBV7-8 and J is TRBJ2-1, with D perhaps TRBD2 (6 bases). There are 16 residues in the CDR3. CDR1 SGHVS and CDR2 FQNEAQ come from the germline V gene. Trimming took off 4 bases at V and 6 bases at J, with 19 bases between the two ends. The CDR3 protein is CASSSNRRGNSNEQFF. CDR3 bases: TGTGCCAGCAGCTCTAACCGCCGGGGGAATAGCAATGAGCAGTTCTTC.

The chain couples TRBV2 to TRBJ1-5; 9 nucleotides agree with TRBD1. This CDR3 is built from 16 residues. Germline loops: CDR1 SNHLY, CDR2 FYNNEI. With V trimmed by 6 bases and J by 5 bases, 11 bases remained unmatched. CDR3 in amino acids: CASRRRQGDPYQPQHF. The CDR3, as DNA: TGTGCCAGCAGACGTAGACAGGGGGACCCGTATCAGCCCCAGCATTTT.

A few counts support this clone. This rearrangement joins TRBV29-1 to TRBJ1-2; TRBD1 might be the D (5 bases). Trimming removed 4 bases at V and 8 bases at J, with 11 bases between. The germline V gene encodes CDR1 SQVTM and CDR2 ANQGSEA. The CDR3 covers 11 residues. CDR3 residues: CSVVGASGYTF. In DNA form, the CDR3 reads TGCAGCGTTGTTGGGGCAAGCGGCTACACCTTC.

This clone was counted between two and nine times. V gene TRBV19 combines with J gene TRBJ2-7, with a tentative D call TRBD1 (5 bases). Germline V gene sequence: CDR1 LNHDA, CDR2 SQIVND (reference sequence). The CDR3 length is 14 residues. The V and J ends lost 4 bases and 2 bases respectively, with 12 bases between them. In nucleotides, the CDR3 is TGTGCCAGTAGTACGACAGCCCGACCCTACGAGCAGTACTTC. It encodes CASSTTARPYEQYF.

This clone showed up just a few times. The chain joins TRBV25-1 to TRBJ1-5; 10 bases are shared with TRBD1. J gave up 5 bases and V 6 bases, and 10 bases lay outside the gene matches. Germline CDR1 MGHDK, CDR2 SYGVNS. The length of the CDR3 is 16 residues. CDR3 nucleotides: TGTGCCAGCAGCCCGAGGGACAGGGGCGTCGATCAGCCCCAGCATTTT. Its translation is CASSPRDRGVDQPQHF.

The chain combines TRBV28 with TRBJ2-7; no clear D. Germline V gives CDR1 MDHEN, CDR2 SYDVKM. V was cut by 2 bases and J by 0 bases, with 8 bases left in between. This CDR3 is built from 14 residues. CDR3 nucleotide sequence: TGTGCCAGCAGTTTAGTGAGAATCTCCTACGAGCAGTACTTC. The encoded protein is CASSLVRISYEQYF.